The 25 T cell receptor beta chains below all came from one sample that was sequenced in a study of sequential checkpoint blockade in melanoma. Profiling relied on immunoSEQ multiplex PCR, and the TCRdb table lists in-frame clones only, not all of them. The sample has about 38,000 clones; nearly 90% are singletons. The treatment here: randomized to nivolumab then ipilimumab (arm A) or the reverse (arm B). The starting material was CD8+ T cells sorted from blood (inferred from file names), obtained from a patient given nivolumab and ipilimumab in sequence. All receptors derive from a human donor with melanoma.

The chain couples TRBV13 to TRBJ2-7, with 7 bases that match TRBD1. CDR1 PRHDT and CDR2 FYEKMQ come from the germline V gene (reference sequence). The V gene end was trimmed by 3 bases and the J gene end by 5 bases; junction bases not matched to a gene: 4. This CDR3 contains 13 residues. Here the CDR3 reads CASSFGQVNEQYF. DNA for the CDR3: TGTGCCAGCAGCTTTGGACAGGTGAACGAGCAGTACTTC. Looking up the rest from reference TRBV13 and TRBJ2-7 gives the full variable domain: AAGVIQSPRHLIKEKRETATLKCYPIPRHDTVYWYQQGPGQDPQFLISFYEKMQSDKGSIPDRFSAQQFSDYHSELNMSSLELGDSALYFCASSFGQVNEQYFGPGTRLTVT.

The chain recombines TRBV7-8 with TRBJ2-6; a weak D match, TRBD1 (6 bases). V shed 7 bases and J shed 2 bases, with 24 bases lying between them. The CDR3 has 19 amino acids. Germline V gene sequence: CDR1 SGHVS, CDR2 FQNEAQ. The CDR3 nucleotides read TGTGCCAGCATATTCGACAGGACCCCTGGACCTACTGGGGCCAACGTCCTGACTTTC. Translating it yields CASIFDRTPGPTGANVLTF.

The chain links TRBV7-2 to TRBJ2-5; 13 bases fit TRBD2. Trimming at V came to 1 base and at J to 5 bases, leaving 7 bases not matched to a gene. Germline V gene data show CDR1 as SGHTA and CDR2 as FQGNSA. This CDR3 is 17 amino acids long. The DNA of the CDR3 is TGTGCCAGCAGCTTAGTGGGACTAGCGGGGACTGGGGAGACCCAGTACTTC. This codes for CASSLVGLAGTGETQYF.

The chain couples TRBV27 to TRBJ2-7, with TRBD1 matching 9 bases. Trimming took 2 bases from V and 6 from J; bases not matched to a gene: 5. CDR1 MNHEY and CDR2 SMNVEV come from the germline V gene (reference sequence). This CDR3 spans 14 amino acids. This CDR3 is CASSLGQGFPEQYF. CDR3 bases: TGTGCCAGCAGTTTAGGACAGGGGTTTCCCGAGCAGTACTTC.

Concerning this clone itself: The junction departs from the called germline gene at one end, perhaps through a read error. The CDR3, as DNA: TGCGCCAGCAGCTTAGGGGAGCGGGGCGGTGAGCAGTGCTTC. Translation gives CASSLGERGGEQCF. The gene calls are TRBV5-1 and TRBJ2-7; TRBD2 matches at 7 bases. The germline CDR1 and CDR2 sequences are SGHRS and YFSETQ. This CDR3 has 14 residues.

The rearrangement joins TRBV19 to TRBJ2-1, with D perhaps matching TRBD1 (6 bases). V shed 6 bases and J shed 8 bases, with 17 bases lying between them. CDR3 size: 14 residues. In germline, CDR1 is LNHDA, CDR2 SQIVND (reference sequence). The CDR3 here is CASSLGQLVDEQFF. The DNA of the CDR3 is TGTGCCAGTAGCCTCGGACAGCTTGTCGATGAGCAGTTCTTC.

This clone was seen more than once but under ten times. The rearrangement joins TRBV19 to TRBJ2-7; 12 bases map to TRBD2. CDR1 LNHDA and CDR2 SQIVND come from the germline V gene (reference sequence). The CDR3 length is 15 residues. The trim removed 6 bases at V and 4 bases at J, leaving 7 bases unmatched. CDR3 amino acids: CASSRLAGVGYEQYF. In DNA, the CDR3 is TGTGCCAGTAGCCGACTAGCGGGAGTAGGTTACGAGCAGTACTTC.

The rearrangement uses TRBV9 and TRBJ2-7, with 8 nucleotides matching TRBD2. This CDR3 is built from 14 residues. J gave up 3 bases and V 4 bases, and 6 bases lay outside the gene matches. From germline, CDR1 is SGDLS and CDR2 YYNGEE. CDR3 region: CASSLWTSSYEQYF. Written as DNA, the CDR3 is TGTGCCAGCAGCCTATGGACTAGCAGCTACGAGCAGTACTTC.

This chain links TRBV7-3 with TRBJ2-5, with 8 bases that match TRBD1. The junction had 6 bases not matched to a gene; V was cut back by 5 bases and J by 1 base. The CDR3 sequence is 15 residues long. Per the germline V gene, CDR1 is SGHTA and CDR2 is FQGTGA. The CDR3: CASSARTGSQETQYF. In DNA form, the CDR3 reads TGTGCCAGCAGCGCACGGACAGGGAGCCAAGAGACCCAGTACTTC.

The rearrangement joins TRBV14 to TRBJ2-7; 8 bases fit TRBD1. The CDR3 sequence is 12 residues long. Germline values: CDR1 SGHDN, CDR2 FVKESK. The junction had 3 bases not matched to a gene; V was cut back by 5 bases and J by 6 bases. As DNA, the CDR3 is TGTGCCAGCAGCTGGACAGGGTTCGAGCAGTACTTC. Residues: CASSWTGFEQYF.

The chain is built from TRBV6-5 and TRBJ2-1; 7 bases align to TRBD2. Germline V lookup: CDR1 MNHEY, CDR2 SVGAGI. V dropped 10 bases and J dropped 3; count of bases not matched to a gene: 9. The CDR3 covers 14 residues. The CDR3 protein is CATHSGGFYNEQFF. CDR3 nucleotides: TGTGCCACCCACTCGGGGGGATTCTACAATGAGCAGTTCTTC.

The rearrangement links TRBV7-9 to TRBJ1-4; D may be TRBD1 (6 bases). The CDR3 extends over 12 amino acids. Germline V gene lookup returns CDR1 SEHNR and CDR2 FQNEAQ (reference sequence). The V and J ends lost 1 base and 15 bases respectively, with 12 bases between them. The CDR3 DNA is TGTGCCAGCAGCTTAGGGACAGATCCTATGTTTTTT. Its protein is CASSLGTDPMFF.

The chain joins TRBV6-6 to TRBJ1-5; D is perhaps TRBD1 (5 bases). The V end was cut by 2 bases, the J end by 5 bases, with 10 bases between. This CDR3 has 14 residues. The V gene's germline CDR1 is MNHNY and CDR2 SVGAGI (reference sequence). CDR3 sequence: CASSYGRVDQPQHF. The CDR3, as DNA: TGTGCCAGCAGTTACGGCAGGGTGGATCAGCCCCAGCATTTT.

The V call is TRBV6-5, the J call TRBJ2-6, with a weak D call TRBD1 (6 bases). Trimming removed 4 bases from V and 2 bases from J, with 9 bases in between. CDR3 size: 15 residues. Germline CDR1 is MNHEY and CDR2 is SVGAGI. The CDR3 loop reads CASSSGVTGANVLTF. The DNA for the CDR3 is TGTGCCAGCAGTTCAGGGGTGACTGGGGCCAACGTCCTGACTTTC.

This clone was observed a single time. The chain carries TRBV27 and TRBJ1-5; D ambiguous. Germline V gene lookup returns CDR1 MNHEY and CDR2 SMNVEV (reference sequence). The CDR3 runs to 13 residues. Trimming removed 3 bases at V and 6 bases at J, with 9 bases between. The CDR3 here is CASSFRWSQPQHF. The CDR3 region has the DNA TGTGCCAGCAGTTTTAGATGGAGTCAGCCCCAGCATTTT.

V and J are TRBV27 and TRBJ2-7; 9 nucleotides match TRBD1. The CDR3 covers 14 residues. With 5 bases clipped from V and 4 bases from J, the junction kept 6 bases outside the gene matches. CDR1 and CDR2 (germline): MNHEY, SMNVEV (reference sequence). The CDR3 nucleotides are TGTGCCAGCAGTCCCACGGACAGGGGTTACGAGCAGTACTTC. Protein sequence: CASSPTDRGYEQYF.

This rearrangement joins TRBV7-2 to TRBJ1-5, with D maybe TRBD1 (5 bases). There are 16 residues in the CDR3. V was trimmed by 1 base and J by 5 bases, leaving 15 bases between them. Per the germline V gene, CDR1 is SGHTA and CDR2 is FQGNSA. The CDR3 coding sequence is TGTGCCAGCAGCTTAGTGGGGGGAGAGGTTGATCAGCCCCAGCATTTT. This encodes CASSLVGGEVDQPQHF.

The chain combines TRBV30 with TRBJ2-1, with 12 bases fitting TRBD2. The germline CDR1 and CDR2 sequences are GTSNPN and SVGIG (reference sequence). Trimming cost V 3 bases and J 7 bases; bases outside gene matches: 4. The CDR3 contains 14 residues. DNA for the CDR3: TGTGCCTGGAGCAGACTAGCGGGAGTGAATGAGCAGTTCTTC. Translated: CAWSRLAGVNEQFF. The entire variable domain, with the rest obtained from reference TRBV30 and TRBJ2-1, is as follows: SQTIHQWPATLVQPVGSPLSLECTVEGTSNPNLYWYRQAAGRGLQLLFYSVGIGQISSEVPQNLSASRPQDRQFILSSKKLLLSDSGFYLCAWSRLAGVNEQFFGPGTRLTVL.

This clone was observed a handful of times. The gene calls are TRBV19 and TRBJ1-1; 8 positions match TRBD1. Germline CDR1 is LNHDA and CDR2 is SQIVND (reference sequence). V dropped 5 bases and J dropped 5; count of bases not matched to a gene: 7. The CDR3 has 14 amino acids. The CDR3 loop is CASSAGTGGTEAFF. The CDR3 nucleotides are TGTGCCAGTAGTGCCGGGACAGGAGGGACTGAAGCTTTCTTT.

This clone was picked up one time. CDR3 bases: TGTGCCAGCAGCGAGACGGACAGGGGGCGGACATCGAACACCGGGGAGCTGTTTTTT. Encoded protein: CASSETDRGRTSNTGELFF. The V call is TRBV9, the J call TRBJ2-2, with 11 bases identical to TRBD1. V shed 3 bases and J 0 bases; nucleotides not matched to a gene: 10. Germline CDR1 is SGDLS and CDR2 is YYNGEE. The CDR3 length is 19 residues.

This chain connects TRBV27 to TRBJ1-5; D remains unclear. This CDR3 spans 14 amino acids. Germline assignment: CDR1 MNHEY and CDR2 SMNVEV (reference sequence). Trimming took off 6 bases at V and 2 bases at J, with 11 bases between the two ends. The CDR3 region is CASRYLEGNQPQHF. The CDR3 DNA follows: TGTGCCAGCAGATATCTAGAGGGCAATCAGCCCCAGCATTTT.

The chain combines TRBV9 with TRBJ2-1; TRBD2 might be the D (6 bases). In germline, CDR1 is SGDLS, CDR2 YYNGEE. V gave up 3 bases and J gave up 3 bases, with 10 bases separating them. This CDR3 has 14 residues. CDR3 DNA: TGTGCCAGCAGCGATAGCGGAGGCTACAATGAGCAGTTCTTC. It translates to CASSDSGGYNEQFF.

The chain employs TRBV6-5 and TRBJ2-2, with TRBD1 matching 7 bases. Germline loops: CDR1 MNHEY, CDR2 SVGAGI. This CDR3 has 15 amino acids. Trimming cost V 7 bases and J 2 bases; bases outside gene matches: 7. The CDR3 is CASTVTGDNTGELFF. CDR3 DNA: TGTGCCAGCACCGTTACAGGGGATAACACCGGGGAGCTGTTTTTT.

The rearrangement uses TRBV9 and TRBJ2-2, with D unclear. Germline CDR1 is SGDLS and CDR2 is YYNGEE. The V and J ends lost 3 bases and 0 bases respectively, with 9 bases between them. The CDR3 length is 15 residues. The chain's CDR3 is CASSDRGANTGELFF. The CDR3 region has the DNA TGTGCCAGCAGCGACCGAGGAGCGAACACCGGGGAGCTGTTTTTT.

The chain recombines TRBV4-3 with TRBJ1-1; D is possibly TRBD1 (5 bases). The CDR3 runs to 17 residues. V lost 0 bases to trimming and J lost 6 bases, with 20 bases between them. Germline V CDR1 and CDR2: LGHNA, YSLEER. CDR3 in DNA: TGCGCCAGCAGCCAAGATCCGGGACTATTATCCCAGGCTGAAGCTTTCTTT. It is translated as CASSQDPGLLSQAEAFF.